Listed here is a single TCR beta chain. As yet, its antigen is unknown. Libraries were prepared by immunoSEQ multiplex PCR; TCRdb keeps only in-frame clonotypes and omits some of them. The sample lists about 590,000 clones; about 95% were seen once. These data belong to a study of shared clonotypes between healthy human individuals. Study-level findings and limits: Naive CD4 clonotypes were shared across several donors at 4.5% to 6.5%.

CD8 cells regarded as naive lacked CD45RO, were positively chosen for CCR7, and omitted terminally differentiated effector memory CD45RA+ cells. This receptor was obtained from a woman in her thirties in good health. Sequenced sample: naive CD8+ T cells sorted from blood.

The CDR3 loop reads CASSLVPPGIYNEQFF. The CDR3 region has the DNA TGTGCCAGCAGTTTAGTCCCCCCAGGCATCTACAATGAGCAGTTCTTC. The rearrangement links TRBV27 to TRBJ2-1; D remains unclear. Trimming cost V 2 bases and J 3 bases, with 14 bases left between them. Germline V gene sequence: CDR1 MNHEY, CDR2 SMNVEV (reference sequence). The CDR3 covers 16 residues.